The entry that follows covers one TCR beta chain sequence. Its cognate antigen is unknown. The source of the sample is a study of Tregs in tolerant kidney transplant recipients. The V gene lost 7 bases and the J gene lost 1 base, with 13 bases spanning the gap. CDR3 length equals 14 residues. Germline V gives CDR1 LNHDA, CDR2 SQIVND (reference sequence). Using immunoSEQ multiplex PCR, the repertoire was profiled, and TCRdb retains in-frame clones only, with some absent. The table has tens of thousands of clones, around 83% seen once; the top ten hold under 6.5%. CD4+CD25+CD127- Tregs, CD4+CD25- non-Tregs, CD4 and CD8 cells were sorted. Points from the study as a whole: Biological reproducibility was not directly addressed, but technical replication error appeared minimal. Validation in larger populations is needed because few patients were studied. The most relevant donor-specific Treg TCRbeta repertoire apparently came from expansion with activated donor B cells.

This TCR derives from a human donor in good health. The sequenced sample consisted of CD4+ T cells from blood. The chain recombines TRBV19 with TRBJ2-5; D remains unclear. The CDR3 loop reads CASTPGGSQETQYF. CDR3 coding DNA: TGTGCCAGTACCCCCGGCGGCAGCCAAGAGACCCAGTACTTC.